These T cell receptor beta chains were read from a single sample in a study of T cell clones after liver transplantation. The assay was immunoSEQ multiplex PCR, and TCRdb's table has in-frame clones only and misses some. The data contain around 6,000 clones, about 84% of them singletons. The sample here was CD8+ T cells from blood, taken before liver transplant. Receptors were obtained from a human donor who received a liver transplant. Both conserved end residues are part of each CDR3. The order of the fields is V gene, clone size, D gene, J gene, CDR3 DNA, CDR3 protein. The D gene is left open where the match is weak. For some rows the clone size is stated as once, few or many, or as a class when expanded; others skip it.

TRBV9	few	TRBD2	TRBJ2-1	TGTGCCAGCAGCGTAGGGACTAGCGGGAGGACCGATGAGCAGTTCTTC	CASSVGTSGRTDEQFF
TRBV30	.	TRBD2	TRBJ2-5	TGTGCCGGGGGGGTTCGAACTACGGAGACCCAGTACTTC	CAGGVRTTETQYF
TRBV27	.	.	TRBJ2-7	TGTGCCAGCAGTTTATCCTGGCGGGGTGACGAGCAGTACTTC	CASSLSWRGDEQYF
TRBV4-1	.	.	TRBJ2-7	TGCGCCAGCAGCCCCCCTGGGCTGGGAGACTACGAGCAGTACTTC	CASSPPGLGDYEQYF
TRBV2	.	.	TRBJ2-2	TGTGCCGGACAAAGGGGTCGGAGCACCGGGGAGCTGTTTTTT	CAGQRGRSTGELFF
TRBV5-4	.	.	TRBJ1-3	TGTGCCAGCAGCTTGACCCGGACAGACATTGGAAACACCATATATTTT	CASSLTRTDIGNTIYF
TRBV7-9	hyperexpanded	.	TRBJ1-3	TGTGCCAGCAGCCCCACGGAGTCTGGAAACACCATATATTTT	CASSPTESGNTIYF
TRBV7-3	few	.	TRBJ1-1	TGTGCCAGCAGCTTAACTGTGGGCGAGAACACTGAAGCTTTCTTT	CASSLTVGENTEAFF
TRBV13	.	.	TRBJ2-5	TGTGCCAGCTCCAATCGGGACGGCGGCTTTGGGACCCAGTACTTC	CASSNRDGGFGTQYF
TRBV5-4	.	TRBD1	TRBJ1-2	TGTGCCAGCAGACGGGACAGGGGCTCCTATGGCTACACCTTC	CASRRDRGSYGYTF
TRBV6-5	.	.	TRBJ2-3	TGTGCCAGCAGTCTAGCCGCATCAGATACGCAGTATTTT	CASSLAASDTQYF
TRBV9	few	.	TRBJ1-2	TGTGCCAGCAGCGTAGCCGGGGGAGGAGACGGCTACACCTTC	CASSVAGGGDGYTF
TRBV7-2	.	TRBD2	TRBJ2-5	TGTGCCAGCAGCTTAGAGGGGCTAGCGGGGGGCGGGCAAGAGACCCAGTACTTC	CASSLEGLAGGGQETQYF
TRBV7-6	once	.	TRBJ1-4	TGTGCCAGCAGCTTATACGCAGTCCTTGCAACTAATGAAAAACTGTTTTTT	CASSLYAVLATNEKLFF
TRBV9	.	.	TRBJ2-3	TGTGCCAGCAGCGTAGCACAGCGGACCACAGATACGCAGTATTTT	CASSVAQRTTDTQYF
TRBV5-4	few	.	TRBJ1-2	TGTGCCAGCAGCTACGGGGGTCTATTTTTTGGCTACACCTTC	CASSYGGLFFGYTF
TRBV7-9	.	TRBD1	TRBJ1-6	TGTGCCAGCAGCTTACCGGGACAGCAATCACCCCTCCACTTT	CASSLPGQQSPLHF
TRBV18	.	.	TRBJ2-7	TGTGCCAGCTCACCGGGGGGCACCTACGAGCAGTACTTC	CASSPGGTYEQYF
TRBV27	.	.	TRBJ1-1	TGTGCCAGCAGATGGACGCGGGGAACTGAAGCTTTCTTT	CASRWTRGTEAFF
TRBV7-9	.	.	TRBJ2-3	TGTGCCAGCAGCTTAGACTTAACAGATACGCAGTATTTT	CASSLDLTDTQYF
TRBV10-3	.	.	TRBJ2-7	TGTGCCATCAGTGCCAGCTACGAGCAGTACTTC	CAISASYEQYF
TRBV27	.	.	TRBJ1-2	TGTGCCAGCAGTTCATCTGACAGTGATGGCTACACCTTC	CASSSSDSDGYTF
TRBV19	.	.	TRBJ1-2	TGTGCCAGTAGTTTTGGATGGGGCTACACCTTC	CASSFGWGYTF
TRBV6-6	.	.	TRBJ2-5	TGTGCCAGCAGTTACGAAACAGAAGAGACCCAGTACTTC	CASSYETEETQYF
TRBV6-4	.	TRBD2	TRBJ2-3	TGTGCCAGCAGTGACTCAGCGGGGTTCACAGATACGCAGTATTTT	CASSDSAGFTDTQYF
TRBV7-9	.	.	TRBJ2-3	TGTGCCAGCAGCTTGGGGACTTACGCGCAGTATTTT	CASSLGTYAQYF
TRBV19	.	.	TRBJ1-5	TGTGCCAGTAGTATCGGGGTCGGACAGCCCCAGCATTTT	CASSIGVGQPQHF
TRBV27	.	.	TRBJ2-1	TGTGCCAGCAGTTTATTCGGCGGGCTAAACAATGAGCAGTTCTTC	CASSLFGGLNNEQFF
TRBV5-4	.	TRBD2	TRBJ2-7	TGTGCCAGCAGTCCCGGGGGGGGCTACGAGCAGTACTTC	CASSPGGGYEQYF
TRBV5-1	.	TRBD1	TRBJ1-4	TGCGCCAGCAGCTTCCGAGTAACAGGGGGCGGTGAAAAACTGTTTTTT	CASSFRVTGGGEKLFF
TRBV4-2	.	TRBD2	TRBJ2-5	TGTGCCAGCAGCAAGCCGTCGGGACTAGCGGGCCAAGAGACCCAGTACTTC	CASSKPSGLAGQETQYF
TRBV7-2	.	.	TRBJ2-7	TGTGCCAGCAGCTTAGCAGGGGGCTCCTACGAGCAGTACTTC	CASSLAGGSYEQYF
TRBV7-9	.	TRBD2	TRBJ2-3	TGTGCCAGCAGCTCAAGCGGGGGGGCCATTATAACAGATACGCAGTATTTT	CASSSSGGAIITDTQYF
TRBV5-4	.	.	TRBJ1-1	TGTGCCAGCAGCCAAGGGGACGGAGAAGCTTTCTTT	CASSQGDGEAFF
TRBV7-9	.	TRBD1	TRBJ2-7	TGTGCCACAGGGATGACAGGGTTATACGAGCAGTACTTC	CATGMTGLYEQYF
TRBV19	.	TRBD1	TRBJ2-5	TGTGCCAGTAGTATCATGGGACAGGGTTATCAAGAGACCCAGTACTTC	CASSIMGQGYQETQYF
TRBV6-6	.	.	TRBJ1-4	TGTGCCAGCAGTTCCAAGGCCACCGGGGATGAAAAACTGTTTTTT	CASSSKATGDEKLFF
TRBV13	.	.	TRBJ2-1	TGTGCCAGCAGTTACCCGGATGAGCAGTTCTTC	CASSYPDEQFF
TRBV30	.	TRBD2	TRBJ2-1	TGTGCCTGGGGACTAGCGGGAGGATTCGATGAGCAGTTCTTC	CAWGLAGGFDEQFF
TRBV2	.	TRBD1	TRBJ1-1	TGTGCCAGCACCCTACAGGGGAGGGATGAAGCTTTCTTT	CASTLQGRDEAFF
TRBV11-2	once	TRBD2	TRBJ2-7	TGTGCCAGTGACACGACTACTAGCGGCCCCTACGAGCAGTACTTC	CASDTTTSGPYEQYF
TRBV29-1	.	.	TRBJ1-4	TGCAGCGTTGTGGGACTGGAATTAGGGGAAAAACTGTTTTTT	CSVVGLELGEKLFF
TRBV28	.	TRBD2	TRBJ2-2	TGTGCCGGGGGATGGTGGGCTAGCGGGAGCACCGGGGAGCTGTTTTTT	CAGGWWASGSTGELFF
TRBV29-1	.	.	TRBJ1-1	TGCAGCGTTGAAACCCGAACCGAAGCTTTCTTT	CSVETRTEAFF
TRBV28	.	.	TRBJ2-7	TGTGCCAGCAGTTTATCTGGGGACGACTACGAGCAGTACTTC	CASSLSGDDYEQYF
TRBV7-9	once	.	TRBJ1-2	TGTGCCAGCAGGTCGACAGGTCCCACCGATGGCTACACCTTC	CASRSTGPTDGYTF
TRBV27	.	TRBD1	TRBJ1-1	TGTGCCAGCAGTCTCCGGGACAGGGGGCTGAACACTGAAGCTTTCTTT	CASSLRDRGLNTEAFF
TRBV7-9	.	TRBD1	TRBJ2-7	TGTGCCAGCTCCCATCAGGGGGCGTTGAAAGACGAGCAGTACTTC	CASSHQGALKDEQYF
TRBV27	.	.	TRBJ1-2	TGTGCCAGCAGTTTATTCAGGGACCTTTCTAACTATGGCTACACCTTC	CASSLFRDLSNYGYTF
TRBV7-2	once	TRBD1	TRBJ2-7	TGTGCCAGCAGCGCCACGGGACAGGGCTACGAGCAGTACTTC	CASSATGQGYEQYF
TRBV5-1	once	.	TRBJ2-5	TGCGCCAGCAGCTTGGGGGCGCGGGAGACCCAGTACTTC	CASSLGARETQYF
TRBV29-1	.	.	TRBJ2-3	TGCAGCGTTGCGGGGGCCATAAGCACAGATACGCAGTATTTT	CSVAGAISTDTQYF
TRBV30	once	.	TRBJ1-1	TGTGCCTGGACTGACCTGGTTGAAGCTTTCTTT	CAWTDLVEAFF
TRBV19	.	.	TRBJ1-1	TGTGCCAGTAGTTTAACACCAGTAGGTGTGAACACTGAAGCTTTCTTT	CASSLTPVGVNTEAFF
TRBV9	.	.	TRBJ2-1	TGTGCCAGCAGCGAGAGGGGGGGCTACGGCTACAATGAGCAGTTCTTC	CASSERGGYGYNEQFF
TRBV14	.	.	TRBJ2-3	TGTGCCAGCAGCCCCCCCGGCGGGACAGCCCGGACAGATACGCAGTATTTT	CASSPPGGTARTDTQYF
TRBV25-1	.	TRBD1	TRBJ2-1	TGTGCCAGCAGTGCCCCTTTGACAGGGGCGGGAAACAATGAGCAGTTCTTC	CASSAPLTGAGNNEQFF